Sequencing of this T cell receptor (beta chain) was carried out in a study of neurological immune-mediated disorders. 5'RACE employing 10-nucleotide random UMIs yielded the cDNA. Each CDR3 protein gets one entry after TCRdb re-called the 5' RACE reads with MiXCR. The profile shows about 120,000 distinct CDR3 sequences, approximately 3.2% of them singletons. Sequencing was performed on PBMCs. The clonotype comes from a woman aged 25-40 years with multiple sclerosis.

Here the CDR3 DNA reads TGTGCCAGCAGCCCCTTCCCCGGCGGGGGTATAAATACGCAGTATTTT. Translation: CASSPFPGGGINTQYF. The gene calls are TRBV11-2 and TRBJ2-3; 7 bases fit TRBD2. The V segment lost 5 bases and the J segment 7 bases; nucleotides outside the gene matches: 15. CDR1 and CDR2 from the germline V gene are SGHAT and FQNNGV. The CDR3 has 16 residues.